The clone carrying this TCR beta chain was observed a few times. The data derive from a study of human T cells and chemical hapten exposure. TCRdb independently ran MiXCR on the RACE reads; one entry per CDR3 protein. The data contain tens of thousands of distinct CDR3 sequences, approximately 10% of them seen just once; the ten biggest clones take up approximately 3.9%. CDR1 SEHNR and CDR2 FQNEAQ come from the germline V gene (reference sequence). Trimming at V came to 4 bases and at J to 6 bases, leaving 4 bases not matched to a gene. This CDR3 spans 15 amino acids. Time point of the sample: pre-sensitization, week 0. The treatment was: therapeutic diphenylcyclopropenone sensitization with weekly scalp DPC. Blood sampling occurred before each patch-test application. Patients had alopecia, were aged 18 to 70, and were not pregnant.

The rearrangement joins TRBV7-9 to TRBJ2-1; 12 bases map to TRBD1. The sequence was collected from a woman between 40 and 50 years old with alopecia areata. Some clones in this sample may be carry-over from other donors' samples. Sequencing was performed on whole blood, taken in connection with sensitization to the hapten diphenylcyclopropenone (DPC). CDR3 in DNA: TGTGCCAGCAGCTGGGACAGGGGGCTGATCAATGAGCAGTTCTTC. Translation gives CASSWDRGLINEQFF.